Below, 18 T cell receptor beta chains from the same sample are listed, as sequenced in a study of graft-versus-host responses after intestinal transplantation. Repertoires were generated with immunoSEQ multiplex PCR, while TCRdb's copy carries only in-frame clones and drops some. Of approximately 15,000 clones listed, 65% to 70% are singletons. Intraepithelial lymphocytes and lamina propria lymphocytes were released through processing of graft tissue. Sequences were derived from ileum tissue, sampled around 95 weeks after intestinal transplantation. All receptors come from a human patient who received an intestinal transplant, so some T cells may come from the graft donor.

This chain joins TRBV30 and TRBJ2-4; no clear D gene. The CDR3 totals 14 residues. Germline assignment: CDR1 GTSNPN and CDR2 SVGIG (reference sequence). V lost 0 bases to trimming and J lost 0 bases, with 6 bases between them. The CDR3 region is CAWSVPGAKNIQYF. CDR3 coding DNA: TGTGCCTGGAGTGTACCCGGAGCCAAAAACATTCAGTACTTC. Combining the CDR3 with reference TRBV30 and TRBJ2-4 gives the whole variable domain SQTIHQWPATLVQPVGSPLSLECTVEGTSNPNLYWYRQAAGRGLQLLFYSVGIGQISSEVPQNLSASRPQDRQFILSSKKLLLSDSGFYLCAWSVPGAKNIQYFGAGTRLSVL.

The V gene is TRBV6-1, the J gene TRBJ1-2, with D possibly matching TRBD1 (6 bases). The CDR3 totals 15 residues. Germline loops: CDR1 MNHNS, CDR2 SASEGT. The V end was cut by 0 bases, the J end by 4 bases, with 12 bases between. CDR3 in amino acids: CASSEAATGSYGYTF. The CDR3 region has the DNA TGTGCCAGCAGTGAAGCGGCTACAGGGTCCTATGGCTACACCTTC.

This rearrangement joins TRBV5-4 to TRBJ2-6; D unclear. The CDR3 runs to 14 residues. CDR1 is SGHNT and CDR2 is YYREEE in the germline V gene (reference sequence). V was cut by 0 bases and J by 3 bases, with 4 bases left in between. The CDR3 reads CASSLGLGANVLTF. The CDR3 DNA reads as TGTGCCAGCAGCTTGGGTCTTGGGGCCAACGTCCTGACTTTC. Complete variable domain (other parts from reference TRBV5-4 and TRBJ2-6): ETGVTQSPTHLIKTRGQQVTLRCSSQSGHNTVSWYQQALGQGPQFIFQYYREEENGRGNFPPRFSGLQFPNYSSELNVNALELDDSALYLCASSLGLGANVLTFGAGSRLTVL.

The V gene is TRBV9, the J gene TRBJ2-7, with D possibly matching TRBD1 (5 bases). Germline CDR1 reads SGDLS; CDR2 reads YYNGEE. The CDR3 is made up of 13 amino acids. V shed 0 bases and J shed 7 bases, with 11 bases lying between them. CDR3 sequence (DNA): TGTGCCAGCAGCGTAGAAGGGGCTAGGGAGCAGTACTTC. Its protein is CASSVEGAREQYF.

The J gene is TRBJ2-7, the V gene TRBV23-1, with 10 bases that match TRBD1. TRBV23-1 is labeled an ORF, and its function is uncertain. The CDR3 is 17 residues long. J gave up 2 bases and V 2 bases, and 9 bases lay outside the gene matches. CDR3 protein: CASSQVFRDRGTYEQYF. The DNA of the CDR3 is TGCGCCAGCAGTCAAGTATTCCGGGACAGGGGAACCTACGAGCAGTACTTC.

CDR3 nucleotide sequence: TGTGCCAGCAGCCTGAGGACTAGCGGGGGGATCACCGGGGAGCTGTTTTTT. It translates to CASSLRTSGGITGELFF. The rearrangement links TRBV5-5 to TRBJ2-2; the match to TRBD2 covers 14 bases. Germline V gives CDR1 SGHKS, CDR2 YYEKEE (reference sequence). The CDR3 runs to 17 residues. Trimming cost V 4 bases and J 4 bases; bases outside gene matches: 6.

The J gene is TRBJ2-5, the V gene TRBV18; D gene unclear. The J call could be wrong; TRBJ2-7 is a better fit for the DNA end. The CDR3 length is 18 residues. The germline V gene encodes CDR1 KGHSH and CDR2 LQKENI. The CDR3 bases are TGTGCCAGCTCACCCCCACCTGCCTCCAGGCATTATTTGTACGAGCAGTACTTC. As protein: CASSPPPASRHYLYEQYF.

The V call is TRBV6-4, the J call TRBJ2-1; a possible D gene is TRBD2 (5 bases). The CDR3 has 15 residues. Trimming pared 2 bases from V and 0 bases from J, leaving 8 bases between. CDR1 and CDR2 from the germline V gene are MRHNA and SNTAGT. The CDR3 bases are TGTGCCAGCAGTGACAACGCGGGCTCCTACAATGAGCAGTTCTTC. It yields the protein CASSDNAGSYNEQFF.

This chain connects TRBV9 to TRBJ2-7, with 7 bases identical to TRBD2. In germline, CDR1 is SGDLS, CDR2 YYNGEE. This CDR3 comprises 15 residues. The V segment lost 0 bases and the J segment 4 bases; nucleotides outside the gene matches: 7. The CDR3 bases are TGTGCCAGCAGCGTAGAGGGAGGGGCCGGTTACGAGCAGTACTTC. Encoded protein: CASSVEGGAGYEQYF.

This clone was detected a few times. For the CDR3, the DNA is TGCGCCAGCAGCTTGGGACAGGGCGGCACCGGGGAGCTGTTTTTT. Translating gives CASSLGQGGTGELFF. The chain uses TRBV5-1 and TRBJ2-2; 7 nucleotides line up with TRBD1. The CDR3 loop spans 15 amino acids. V lost 0 bases to trimming and J lost 4 bases; unmatched junction nucleotides: 3. Germline loops: CDR1 SGHRS, CDR2 YFSETQ.

V usage is TRBV25-1 and J usage is TRBJ2-3; D unclear. Germline assignment: CDR1 MGHDK and CDR2 SYGVNS. The CDR3 length is 16 residues. V dropped 1 base and J dropped 0 bases, with 11 bases sitting between them. DNA of the CDR3: TGTGCCAGCAGTGAATCCAACAGAATTAGCACAGATACGCAGTATTTT. Its protein product is CASSESNRISTDTQYF.

The chain employs TRBV5-1 and TRBJ1-1, with 12 bases lining up with TRBD1. V dropped 4 bases and J dropped 10; count of bases not matched to a gene: 14. The CDR3 is 16 amino acids. Germline V gene data show CDR1 as SGHRS and CDR2 as YFSETQ. CDR3 sequence (DNA): TGCGCCAGCAGCCCCGGGACAGGGGGCGGCGTTATGGGAGCTTTCTTT. This codes for CASSPGTGGGVMGAFF.

The rearrangement joins TRBV19 to TRBJ1-2; 7 bases map to TRBD1. Trimming removed 4 bases from V and 4 bases from J; junction bases left unmatched: 3. The CDR3 is 13 residues long. Germline values: CDR1 LNHDA, CDR2 SQIVND (reference sequence). The CDR3 reads CASSTGQSYGYTF. Written as DNA, the CDR3 is TGTGCCAGTAGTACGGGACAGTCCTATGGCTACACCTTC.

The V call is TRBV6-6, the J call TRBJ2-1; 7 nucleotides line up with TRBD1. The CDR3 extends over 13 amino acids. Germline lookup yields CDR1 MNHNY and CDR2 SVGAGI (reference sequence). The J segment lost 11 bases and the V segment lost 10 bases, leaving 14 bases of the junction unmatched. As DNA, the CDR3 is TGTGCCACGAGGACAGGTGGAGGCTCGAAGCAGTTCTTC. Amino acid sequence: CATRTGGGSKQFF.

This clone was observed a single time. The V call is TRBV27, the J call TRBJ1-1; TRBD1 matches 9 bases. Germline CDR1 reads MNHEY; CDR2 reads SMNVEV (reference sequence). V was clipped by 5 bases and J by 5 bases; unmatched bases: 9. The CDR3 extends over 15 amino acids. CDR3 sequence reads: CASSQQQGAGTEAFF. The CDR3 nucleotides are TGTGCCAGCAGTCAACAACAGGGGGCCGGTACTGAAGCTTTCTTT.

V gene TRBV5-6 combines with J gene TRBJ2-6; 7 bases line up with TRBD1. The CDR3 has 16 amino acids. Trimming took 0 bases from V and 5 from J; bases not matched to a gene: 5. CDR1 SGHDT and CDR2 YYEEEE come from the germline V gene. CDR3 DNA sequence: TGTGCCAGCAGCTTGGAACAGGGGTTTAGGGCCAACGTCCTGACTTTC. Its protein product is CASSLEQGFRANVLTF.

This chain connects TRBV7-8 to TRBJ1-4; tentative D call: TRBD1 (5 bases). CDR1 and CDR2 (germline): SGHVS, FQNEAQ. CDR3 length equals 14 residues. Trimming removed 6 bases from V and 4 bases from J, with 12 bases in between. The CDR3 protein is CASRDSLFNEKLFF. CDR3 coding DNA: TGTGCCAGCAGAGACAGCCTATTTAATGAAAAACTGTTTTTT.

The gene calls are TRBV6-5 and TRBJ1-1, with D hard to call. The germline gives CDR1 MNHEY, CDR2 SVGAGI. There are 11 residues in the CDR3. V was trimmed by 6 bases and J by 3 bases, leaving 5 bases between them. The chain's CDR3 is CASSRDTEAFF. As DNA, the CDR3 is TGTGCCAGCAGCCGGGACACTGAAGCTTTCTTT.